The present T cell receptor (beta chain) was sequenced within a study of blood T cell repertoires in acute mononucleosis (dated by TCRdb to about 2020). Some background on the complete study: Convalescent samples were collected 5 to 8 months after the acute presentation, representing the memory response. The mean EBV load in blood was 3.5 to 4 log10 genome copies per million B cells during acute infection, compared with over 2 at convalescence.

This clone was picked up many times. The sample holds no much larger clone one base away, and base qualities are not on file. What the work shows at the level of the full study, not this receptor alone: Low acute-to-convalescent clonotype overlap might partly reflect sampling error, because only a fraction of each donor's blood was analyzed. Persistence into convalescence was observed for only roughly 8.3% of unique acute clonotypes, yet most of the response was made up by these persisting clonotypes, and the remaining acute clonotypes were seemingly replaced by new diverse de novo clonotypes. With only a few donors in the cohort, group averages were based on very few individuals.

The sample's time point label is to be understood as: convalescence about 6 months (5-8 months) after acute presentation (visit 7). CD8 T cell responses to two immunodominant EBV epitopes, BRLF1 109 (YVL-BR) and BMLF1 280 (GLC-BM), were tracked in the study over primary infection. Primary EBV infection was indicated by a positive serum heterophile antibody test and EBV viral capsid antigen-specific IgM. As a first step, magnetic positive selection (MACS) was used to enrich total CD8 T cells from the PBMCs. A FACSAria III was used to sort live CD3+ CD8+ tetramer+ cells to a purity above 90%. A PE-conjugated tetramer loaded with the BMLF1 280-288 peptide was used for cell sorting. After tetramer sorting, TCR repertoires of EBV epitope-specific CD8 T cells were deep-sequenced directly ex vivo at acute infection and at convalescence. The donors were a few individuals between 18 and 29 years old who had clinical acute infectious mononucleosis and laboratory evidence of primary EBV infection. Heparinized peripheral blood was drawn at clinical presentation with mononucleosis symptoms and was drawn again about 6 months later. PBMCs were isolated by Ficoll-Paque density gradient centrifugation.

Total RNA from at least 8,500 sorted tetramer+ CD8 T cells was reverse transcribed into cDNA for TCR profiling. PCR with primers that anneal to V and J regions amplified CDR3 regions and added unique molecular identifiers to track templates. The immunoSEQ platform, including its sequencing and error-correction standards, was used to profile TCRalpha and TCRbeta chains. The authors' analysis ran thus. Clonal copy numbers were corrected for sequencing and PCR errors, and CDR3s were defined per IMGT conventions. Analysis was restricted to productive rearrangements and was performed with immunoSEQ Analyzer versions 2.0 and 3.0, and gene-pairing frequencies were further processed in Microsoft Excel. Circos plots were used to visualize V-J pairings, and MEME plus a custom motifSearch program were used to find CDR3 motifs. The OLGA algorithm was used to calculate the probability of generation of TCR sequences. Clonotypes seen at both visits were designated persistent, clonotypes seen only acutely were designated nonpersistent, and clonotypes seen only at convalescence were designated de novo. An amino acid clonotype used by more than one donor was defined as a public TCR. TCRdb's version of the immuneACCESS table is confined to in-frame rearrangements and falls short of the full clone set. An unresolved V gene accounts for under half of the shortfall where checked; the remainder is of unknown origin. That table is the source of V, J and clone size, and D and trimming were worked out from the DNA. Within this sample are a few thousand clones, with 20% to 30% of them counted one time only. Around half of the sample belongs to the ten largest clones.

The origin of this receptor is a woman younger than 35 with infectious mononucleosis caused by EBV. The input for sequencing was EBV GLC epitope tetramer+ CD8+ T cells sorted from PBMCs, taken during convalescence from infectious mononucleosis. The intended sense of this specimen's cell subset or site label: CD8 T cells binding tetramer with EBV BMLF1 280-288 peptide (GLC-BM).

In nucleotides, the sequence is TGTGCCAGCAGCCCGGGACAGGGTGGCCACGAGCAGTACTTC. Protein translation: CASSPGQGGHEQYF. Recombination connected TRBV11-1 to TRBJ2-7; 9 bases in between match TRBD1. Counted from cysteine to phenylalanine, this CDR3 has 14 amino acids. Only the CDR3 DNA stays, 42 bases, in frame from base 1. The germline V gene encodes CDR1 SGHAT and CDR2 FQDESV (reference sequence). V is cut back by 5 bases and J by 5 bases, with 7 bases in the junction unmatched.